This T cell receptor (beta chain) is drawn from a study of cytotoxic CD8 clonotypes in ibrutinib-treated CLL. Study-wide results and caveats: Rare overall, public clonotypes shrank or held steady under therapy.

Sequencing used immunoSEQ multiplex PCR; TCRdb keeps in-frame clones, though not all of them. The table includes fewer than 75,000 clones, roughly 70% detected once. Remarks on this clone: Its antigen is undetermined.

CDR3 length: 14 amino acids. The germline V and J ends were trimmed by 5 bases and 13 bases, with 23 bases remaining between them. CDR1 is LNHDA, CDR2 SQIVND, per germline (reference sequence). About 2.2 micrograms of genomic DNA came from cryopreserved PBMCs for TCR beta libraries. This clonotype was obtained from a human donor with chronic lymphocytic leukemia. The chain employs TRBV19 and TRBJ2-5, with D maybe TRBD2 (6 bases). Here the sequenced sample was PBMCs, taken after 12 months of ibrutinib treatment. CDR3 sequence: CASSLLGTSRQRYF. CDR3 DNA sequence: TGTGCCAGTAGTCTCTTGGGCACTAGCCGACAGCGGTACTTC.